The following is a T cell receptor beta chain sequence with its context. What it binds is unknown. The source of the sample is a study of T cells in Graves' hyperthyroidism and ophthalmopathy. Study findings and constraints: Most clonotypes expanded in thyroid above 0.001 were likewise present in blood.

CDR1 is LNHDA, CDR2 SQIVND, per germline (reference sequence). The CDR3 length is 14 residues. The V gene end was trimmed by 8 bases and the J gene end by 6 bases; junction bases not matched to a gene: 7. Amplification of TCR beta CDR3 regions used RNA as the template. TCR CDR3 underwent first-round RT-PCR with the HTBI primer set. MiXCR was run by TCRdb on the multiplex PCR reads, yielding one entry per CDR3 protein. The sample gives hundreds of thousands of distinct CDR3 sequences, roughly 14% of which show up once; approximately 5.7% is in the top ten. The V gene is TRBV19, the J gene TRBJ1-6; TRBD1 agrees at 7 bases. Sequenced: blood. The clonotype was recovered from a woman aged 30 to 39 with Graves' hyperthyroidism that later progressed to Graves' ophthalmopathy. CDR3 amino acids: CASRQGQVNSPLHF. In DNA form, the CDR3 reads TGTGCCAGTCGACAAGGACAGGTTAATTCACCCCTCCACTTT.